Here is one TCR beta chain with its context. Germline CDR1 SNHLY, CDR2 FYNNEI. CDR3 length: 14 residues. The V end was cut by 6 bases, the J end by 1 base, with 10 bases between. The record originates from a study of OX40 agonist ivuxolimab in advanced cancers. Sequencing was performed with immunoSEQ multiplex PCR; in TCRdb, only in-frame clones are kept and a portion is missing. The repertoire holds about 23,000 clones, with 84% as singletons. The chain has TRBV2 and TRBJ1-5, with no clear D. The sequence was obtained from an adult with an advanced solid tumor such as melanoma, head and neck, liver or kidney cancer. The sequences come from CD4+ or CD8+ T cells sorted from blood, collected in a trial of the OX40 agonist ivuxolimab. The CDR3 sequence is CASSAPPSNQPQHF. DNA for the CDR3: TGTGCCAGCAGCGCACCTCCGAGCAATCAGCCCCAGCATTTT.